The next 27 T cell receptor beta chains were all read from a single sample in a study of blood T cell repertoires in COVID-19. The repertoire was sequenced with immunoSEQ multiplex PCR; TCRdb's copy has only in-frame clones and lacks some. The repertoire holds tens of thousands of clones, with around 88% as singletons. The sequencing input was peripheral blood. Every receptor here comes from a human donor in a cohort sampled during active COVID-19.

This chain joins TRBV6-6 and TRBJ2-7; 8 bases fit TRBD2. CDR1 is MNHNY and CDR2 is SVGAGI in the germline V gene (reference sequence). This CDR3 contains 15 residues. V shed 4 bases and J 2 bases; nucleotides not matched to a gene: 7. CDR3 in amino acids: CASSWGTRHPYEQYF. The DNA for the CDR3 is TGTGCCAGCAGTTGGGGGACTAGGCACCCCTACGAGCAGTACTTC.

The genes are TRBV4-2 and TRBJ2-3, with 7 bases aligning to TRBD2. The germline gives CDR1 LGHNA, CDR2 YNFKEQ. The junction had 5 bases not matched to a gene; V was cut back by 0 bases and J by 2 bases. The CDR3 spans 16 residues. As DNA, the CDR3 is TGTGCCAGCAGCCAAGACGCTAGCGGATACACAGATACGCAGTATTTT. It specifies CASSQDASGYTDTQYF.

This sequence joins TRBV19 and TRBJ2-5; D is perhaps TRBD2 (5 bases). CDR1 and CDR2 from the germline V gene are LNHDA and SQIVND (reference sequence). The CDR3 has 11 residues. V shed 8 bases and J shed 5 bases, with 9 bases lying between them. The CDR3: CASERGETQYF. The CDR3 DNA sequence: TGTGCCAGTGAGAGAGGGGAGACCCAGTACTTC.

The CDR3 nucleotides read TGTGCCAGCAGCTTGATGGCAGGGTTAACTGAAGCTTTCTTT. Translated: CASSLMAGLTEAFF. The chain links TRBV11-2 to TRBJ1-1; possible D gene TRBD1, 5 bases. CDR3 length: 14 residues. V shed 3 bases and J shed 5 bases, with 13 bases lying between them. The germline V gene has CDR1 SGHAT and CDR2 FQNNGV.

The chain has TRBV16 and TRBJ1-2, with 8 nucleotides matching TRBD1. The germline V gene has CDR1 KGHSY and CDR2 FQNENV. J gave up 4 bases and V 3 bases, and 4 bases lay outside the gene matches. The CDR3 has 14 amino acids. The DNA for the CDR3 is TGTGCCAGCAGCCAGACAGGGGCCTTCTATGGCTACACCTTC. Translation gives CASSQTGAFYGYTF.

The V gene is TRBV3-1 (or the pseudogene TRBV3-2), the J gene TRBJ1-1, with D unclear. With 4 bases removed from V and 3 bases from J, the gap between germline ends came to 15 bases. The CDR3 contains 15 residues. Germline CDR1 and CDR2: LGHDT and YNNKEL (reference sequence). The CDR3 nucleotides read TGTGCCAGCAGCCCTCGGGAGAGGCGTTACACTGAAGCTTTCTTT. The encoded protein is CASSPRERRYTEAFF.

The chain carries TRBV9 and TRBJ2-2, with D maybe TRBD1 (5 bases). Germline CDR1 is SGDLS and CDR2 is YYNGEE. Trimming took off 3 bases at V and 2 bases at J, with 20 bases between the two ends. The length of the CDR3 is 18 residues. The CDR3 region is CASSGNLDRIINTGELFF. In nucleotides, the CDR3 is TGTGCCAGCAGCGGAAACCTAGACAGAATTATCAACACCGGGGAGCTGTTTTTT.

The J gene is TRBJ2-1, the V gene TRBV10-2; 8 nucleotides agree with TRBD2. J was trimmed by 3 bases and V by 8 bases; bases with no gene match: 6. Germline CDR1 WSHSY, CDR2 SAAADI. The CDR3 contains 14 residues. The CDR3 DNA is TGCGCCAGCGTGAGCGGGGGTTACTACAATGAGCAGTTCTTC. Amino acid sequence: CASVSGGYYNEQFF.

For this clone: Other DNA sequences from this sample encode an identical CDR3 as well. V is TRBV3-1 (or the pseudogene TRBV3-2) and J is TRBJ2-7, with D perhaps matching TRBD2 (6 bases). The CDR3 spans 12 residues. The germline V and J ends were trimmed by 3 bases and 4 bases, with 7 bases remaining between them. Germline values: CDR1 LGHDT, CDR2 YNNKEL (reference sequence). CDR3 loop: CASSQGGYEQYF. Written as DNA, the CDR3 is TGTGCCAGCAGCCAGGGAGGTTACGAGCAGTACTTC.

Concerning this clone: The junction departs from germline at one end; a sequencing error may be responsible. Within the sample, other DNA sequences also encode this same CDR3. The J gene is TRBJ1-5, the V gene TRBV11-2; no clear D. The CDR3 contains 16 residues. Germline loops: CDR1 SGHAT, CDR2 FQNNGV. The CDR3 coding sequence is TGTGCCAGCAGCCGAGTTAGCGGGAAAAGCAATCAGCCTCAGCATTTT. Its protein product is CASSRVSGKSNQPQHF. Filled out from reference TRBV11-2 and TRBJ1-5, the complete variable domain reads EAGVAQSPRYKIIEKRQSVAFWCNPISGHATLYWYQQILGQGPKLLIQFQNNGVVDDSQLPKDRFSAERLKGVDSTLKIQPAKLEDSAVYLCASSRVSGKSNQPQHFGDGTRLSIL.

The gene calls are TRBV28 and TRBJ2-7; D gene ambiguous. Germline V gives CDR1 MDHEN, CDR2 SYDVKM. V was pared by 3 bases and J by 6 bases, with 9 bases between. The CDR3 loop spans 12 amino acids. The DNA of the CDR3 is TGTGCCAGCAGTTTGGTAGCCCCCGAGCAGTACTTC. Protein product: CASSLVAPEQYF.

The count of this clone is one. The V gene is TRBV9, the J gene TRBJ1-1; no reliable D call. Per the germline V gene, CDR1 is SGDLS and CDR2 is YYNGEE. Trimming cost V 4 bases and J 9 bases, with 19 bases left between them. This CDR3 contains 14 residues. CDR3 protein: CASSPWPPQNKAFF. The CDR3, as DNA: TGTGCCAGCAGCCCTTGGCCTCCCCAGAACAAAGCTTTCTTT.

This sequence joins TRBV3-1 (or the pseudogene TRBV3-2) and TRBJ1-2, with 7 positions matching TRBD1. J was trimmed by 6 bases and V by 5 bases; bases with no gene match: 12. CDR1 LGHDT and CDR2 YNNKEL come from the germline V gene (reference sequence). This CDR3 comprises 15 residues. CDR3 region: CASSFDRVGSNGYTF. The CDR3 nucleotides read TGTGCCAGCAGCTTTGACAGGGTGGGGTCCAATGGCTACACCTTC.

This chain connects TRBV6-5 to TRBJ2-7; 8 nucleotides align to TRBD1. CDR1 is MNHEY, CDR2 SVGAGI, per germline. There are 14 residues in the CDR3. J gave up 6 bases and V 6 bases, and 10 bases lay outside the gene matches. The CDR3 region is CASRAGTGYAEQYF. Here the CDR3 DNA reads TGTGCCAGCAGGGCCGGGACAGGATACGCCGAGCAGTACTTC.

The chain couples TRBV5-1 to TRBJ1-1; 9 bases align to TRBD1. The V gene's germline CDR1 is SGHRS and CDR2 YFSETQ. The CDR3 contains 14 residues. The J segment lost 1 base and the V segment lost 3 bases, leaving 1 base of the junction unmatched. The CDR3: CASSSQGANTEAFF. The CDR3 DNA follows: TGCGCCAGCAGCTCACAGGGGGCGAACACTGAAGCTTTCTTT. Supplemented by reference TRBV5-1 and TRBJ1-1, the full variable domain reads KAGVTQTPRYLIKTRGQQVTLSCSPISGHRSVSWYQQTPGQGLQFLFEYFSETQRNKGNFPGRFSGRQFSNSRSEMNVSTLELGDSALYLCASSSQGANTEAFFGQGTRLTVV.

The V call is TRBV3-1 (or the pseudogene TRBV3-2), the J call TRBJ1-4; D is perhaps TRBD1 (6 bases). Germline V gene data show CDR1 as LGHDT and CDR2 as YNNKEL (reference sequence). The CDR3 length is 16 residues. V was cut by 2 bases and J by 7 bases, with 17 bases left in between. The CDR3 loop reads CASSQFSGAWGEKLFF. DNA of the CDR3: TGTGCCAGCAGCCAATTTTCAGGGGCTTGGGGTGAAAAACTGTTTTTT.

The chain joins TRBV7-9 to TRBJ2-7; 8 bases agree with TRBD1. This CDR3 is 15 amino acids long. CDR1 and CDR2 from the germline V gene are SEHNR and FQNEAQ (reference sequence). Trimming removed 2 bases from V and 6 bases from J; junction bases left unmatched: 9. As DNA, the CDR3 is TGTGCCAGCAGCTTAAGACAGGGGATAGGCTCCGAGCAGTACTTC. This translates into CASSLRQGIGSEQYF.

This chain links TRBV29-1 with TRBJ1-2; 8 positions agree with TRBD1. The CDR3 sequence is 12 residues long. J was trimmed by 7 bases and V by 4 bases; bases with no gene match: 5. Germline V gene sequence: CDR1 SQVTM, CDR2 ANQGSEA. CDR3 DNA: TGCAGCGTTGGCGACAGGGGCTTTGGCTACACCTTC. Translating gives CSVGDRGFGYTF.

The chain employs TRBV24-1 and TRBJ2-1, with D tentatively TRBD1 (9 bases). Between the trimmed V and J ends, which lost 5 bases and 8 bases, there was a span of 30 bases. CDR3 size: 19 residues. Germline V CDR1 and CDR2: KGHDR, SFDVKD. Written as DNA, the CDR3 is TGTGCCACCAGTGCGGGACAGGGACTAGTCAGCGGTTTTTTCGATGAGCAGTTCTTC. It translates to CATSAGQGLVSGFFDEQFF.

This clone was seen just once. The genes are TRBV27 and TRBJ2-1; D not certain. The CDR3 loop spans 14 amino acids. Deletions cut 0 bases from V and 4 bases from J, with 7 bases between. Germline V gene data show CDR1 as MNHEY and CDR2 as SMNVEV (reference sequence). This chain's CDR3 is CASSLSSQYNEQFF. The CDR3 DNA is TGTGCCAGCAGTTTATCGTCCCAGTACAATGAGCAGTTCTTC.

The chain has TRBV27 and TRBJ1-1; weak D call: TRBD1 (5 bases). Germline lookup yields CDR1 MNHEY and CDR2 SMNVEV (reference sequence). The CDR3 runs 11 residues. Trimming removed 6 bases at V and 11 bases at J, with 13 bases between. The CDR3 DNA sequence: TGTGCCAGCAGCCTTAGGGGCAGGGCTTTCTTT. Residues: CASSLRGRAFF.

CDR3 nucleotide sequence: TGTGCCAGCAGCCTAACAGGGATCCCTAACTATGGCTACACCTTC. Protein sequence: CASSLTGIPNYGYTF. The V gene is TRBV11-2, the J gene TRBJ1-2; possibly TRBD1 for D (6 bases). Trimming stripped 5 bases from V and 0 bases from J, with 13 bases between. This CDR3 spans 15 amino acids. Germline CDR1 is SGHAT and CDR2 is FQNNGV.

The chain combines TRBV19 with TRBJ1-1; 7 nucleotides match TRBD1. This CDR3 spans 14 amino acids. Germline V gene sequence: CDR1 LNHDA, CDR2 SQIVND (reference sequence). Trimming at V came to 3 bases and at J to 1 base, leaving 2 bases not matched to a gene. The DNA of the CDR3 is TGTGCCAGTAGTATTGGGACAGCGAACACTGAAGCTTTCTTT. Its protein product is CASSIGTANTEAFF.

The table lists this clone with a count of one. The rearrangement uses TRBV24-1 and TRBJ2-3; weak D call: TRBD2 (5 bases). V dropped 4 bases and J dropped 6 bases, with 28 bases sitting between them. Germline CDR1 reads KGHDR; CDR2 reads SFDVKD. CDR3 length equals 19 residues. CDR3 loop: CATSDKPRRARIDLDTQYF. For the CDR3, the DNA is TGTGCCACCAGTGACAAACCACGGCGGGCCAGAATAGACCTCGATACGCAGTATTTT.

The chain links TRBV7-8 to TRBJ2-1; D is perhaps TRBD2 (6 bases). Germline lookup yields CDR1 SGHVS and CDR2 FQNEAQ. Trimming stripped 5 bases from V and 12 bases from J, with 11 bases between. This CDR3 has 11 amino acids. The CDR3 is CASSPRERQFF. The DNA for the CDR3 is TGTGCCAGCAGCCCTCGGGAGCGGCAGTTCTTC.

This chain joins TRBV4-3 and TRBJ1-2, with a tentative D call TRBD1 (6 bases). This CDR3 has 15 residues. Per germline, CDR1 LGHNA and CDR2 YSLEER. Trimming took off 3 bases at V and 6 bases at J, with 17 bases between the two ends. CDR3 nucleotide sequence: TGCGCCAGCAGCCAGTTTCCACAGGGAAGGGATGGCTACACCTTC. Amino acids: CASSQFPQGRDGYTF.

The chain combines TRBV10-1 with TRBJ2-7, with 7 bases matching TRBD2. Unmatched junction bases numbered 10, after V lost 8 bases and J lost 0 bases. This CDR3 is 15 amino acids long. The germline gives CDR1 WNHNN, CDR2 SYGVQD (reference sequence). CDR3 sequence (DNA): TGCGCCAGCTTCGATACAAGCGGGATCTCCTACGAGCAGTACTTC. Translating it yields CASFDTSGISYEQYF.